A single TCR beta chain is shown here with its context. Its antigen is not known. Thyroid surgery was preceded by no treatment in any patient. The data derive from a study of metastatic and nonmetastatic thyroid tumors. For the study at large: A comparison of repertoires was made across blood and tumor or nodule tissue from malignant and benign thyroid patients. Overall study results and limits: Malignant tumors reportedly showed significantly higher TCR beta diversity than benign nodules in both blood and tumor.

V shed 7 bases, J shed 6 bases, and the junction held 11 bases outside the gene matches. The CDR3 loop spans 14 amino acids. Germline values: CDR1 ENHRY, CDR2 SYGVKD. The authors' processing: Variation in CDR3 across clinicopathological groups served as the basis for constructing a distant-metastasis classifier in papillary thyroid cancer. MiXCR re-clonotyped the PCR reads for TCRdb. These V and J calls are TCRdb output, not the study's own analysis. The sample consists of 10,000 to 13,000 clones, 28% of them appearing once. This TCR was sampled from a male donor with papillary thyroid cancer or a benign thyroid nodule (not recorded which). Some clones in this sample may be carry-over from other donors' samples. This chain joins TRBV10-3 and TRBJ1-1; 7 bases match TRBD1. The source material was tumor tissue. For the CDR3, the DNA is TGTGCCATCAATCAAGACAGGGCCAGTGCTGAAGCTTTCTTT. It specifies CAINQDRASAEAFF.